Following are 22 T cell receptor beta chains from one sample sequenced in a study of cytomegalovirus exposure and HLA in healthy donors. In the PCR, 60 Vbeta and 13 Jbeta primers were used. Assay: immunoSEQ multiplex PCR; the TCRdb copy retains only in-frame clones and omits some. The data contain fewer than 250,000 clones, 75% to 80% of them seen just once; the ten biggest clones take up more than 1.5%. The sequencing sample was made of PBMCs. These TCRs come from a man younger than 30 in good health and CMV-seronegative.

V gene TRBV12-5 combines with J gene TRBJ1-3; TRBD1 is a possible D gene (6 bases). This CDR3 comprises 14 residues. Germline V CDR1 and CDR2: LGHNT, FRNRAP. Trimming took off 6 bases at V and 3 bases at J, with 12 bases between the two ends. In nucleotides, the CDR3 is TGTGCTAGTGGCCCGGACAGAGGTGGAAACACCATATATTTT. Its translation is CASGPDRGGNTIYF.

This clone showed up just a few times. J is TRBJ1-4 and V is TRBV27; tentatively, D is TRBD1 (5 bases). Trimming took off 3 bases at V and 0 bases at J, with 11 bases between the two ends. The CDR3 loop spans 16 amino acids. The germline gives CDR1 MNHEY, CDR2 SMNVEV (reference sequence). As DNA, the CDR3 is TGTGCCAGCAGTTTTCCTCAGGGTGCAACTAATGAAAAACTGTTTTTT. Translating it yields CASSFPQGATNEKLFF.

This clone has a handful of counts. The chain employs TRBV9 and TRBJ2-2; 10 bases match TRBD1. The CDR3 spans 16 residues. The J segment lost 5 bases and the V segment lost 1 base, leaving 5 bases of the junction unmatched. Germline V lookup: CDR1 SGDLS, CDR2 YYNGEE. The CDR3 sequence is CASSVSGTGVTGELFF. The CDR3 nucleotides read TGTGCCAGCAGCGTATCCGGGACAGGGGTGACCGGGGAGCTGTTTTTT.

The V gene is TRBV5-3, the J gene TRBJ1-2, with D tentatively TRBD1 (5 bases). TRBV5-3 is an ORF, with its function uncertain. The ends were cut back, 4 bases at V and 1 base at J, with 20 bases in the middle. CDR3 length: 17 residues. The DNA for the CDR3 is TGTGCCAGAAGCAGCCGGGACCCGGGGGGGTTTAACTATGGCTACACCTTC. Its translation: CARSSRDPGGFNYGYTF.

The chain couples TRBV7-9 to TRBJ2-7; D remains unclear. V was trimmed by 5 bases and J by 2 bases, leaving 19 bases between them. The CDR3 extends over 16 amino acids. The germline gives CDR1 SEHNR, CDR2 FQNEAQ (reference sequence). In nucleotides, the CDR3 is TGTGCCAGCAGCCTCGTCGGTTTGTACCTTCCCTACGAGCAGTACTTC. This gives the protein CASSLVGLYLPYEQYF. Variable domain in full (rest from reference TRBV7-9 and TRBJ2-7): DTGVSQNPRHKITKRGQNVTFRCDPISEHNRLYWYRQTLGQGPEFLTYFQNEAQLEKSRLLSDRFSAERPKGSFSTLEIQRTEQGDSAMYLCASSLVGLYLPYEQYFGPGTRLTVT.

This clone occurred once. V and J are TRBV6-5 and TRBJ1-2; 10 nucleotides match TRBD1. V lost 2 bases and J lost 5; bases outside the gene matches: 2. The germline gives CDR1 MNHEY, CDR2 SVGAGI. This CDR3 comprises 14 residues. CDR3: CASSYGTGDYGYTF. The DNA of the CDR3 is TGTGCCAGCAGTTACGGGACAGGGGATTATGGCTACACCTTC.

The chain is built from TRBV7-9 and TRBJ2-4, with 13 bases fitting TRBD2. The CDR3 contains 18 residues. Germline CDR1 is SEHNR and CDR2 is FQNEAQ (reference sequence). J lost 0 bases, V lost 5 bases, and 7 bases had no gene match. CDR3 coding DNA: TGTGCCAGCAGCCTAGGGACTAGCGGGGCTCTAGCCAAAAACATTCAGTACTTC. Translating it yields CASSLGTSGALAKNIQYF.

This chain links TRBV30 with TRBJ2-5, with D possibly matching TRBD2 (7 bases). Between the trimmed V and J ends, which lost 4 bases and 6 bases, there was a span of 12 bases. Germline V gene data show CDR1 as GTSNPN and CDR2 as SVGIG (reference sequence). The CDR3 contains 12 residues. The CDR3 bases are TGTGCCTGGAAAGGGGGGGGAAAGACCCAGTACTTC. Residues: CAWKGGGKTQYF.

CDR3 protein: CASSEGLGEGDTQYF. The CDR3 nucleotides are TGTGCCAGCAGTGAAGGTCTAGGGGAAGGAGATACGCAGTATTTT. The chain is built from TRBV2 and TRBJ2-3, with D perhaps matching TRBD1 (5 bases). With 1 base removed from V and 5 bases from J, the gap between germline ends came to 13 bases. CDR3 length equals 15 residues. Germline values: CDR1 SNHLY, CDR2 FYNNEI.

The chain links TRBV29-1 to TRBJ1-2; D not resolved. This CDR3 comprises 13 residues. Germline loops: CDR1 SQVTM, CDR2 ANQGSEA. V was clipped by 4 bases and J by 2 bases, with 11 bases between them. CDR3 sequence reads: CSVVTAGNYGYTF. DNA for the CDR3: TGCAGCGTTGTGACTGCGGGGAACTATGGCTACACCTTC.

In its sample, this clone was seen a few times. This chain links TRBV7-9 with TRBJ2-7; 7 bases agree with TRBD1. Trimming cost V 3 bases and J 4 bases; bases outside gene matches: 3. From germline, CDR1 is SEHNR and CDR2 FQNEAQ (reference sequence). CDR3 length: 13 amino acids. Here the CDR3 DNA reads TGTGCCAGCAGCTTGACAGGGCCGTACGAGCAGTACTTC. Encoded protein: CASSLTGPYEQYF.

Concerning this clone itself: The sample has other DNA sequences that encode this CDR3 too. The chain recombines TRBV5-4 with TRBJ2-7; D is perhaps TRBD2 (6 bases). The CDR3 totals 15 residues. V was shortened by 0 bases and J by 4 bases, with 14 bases between the two germline ends. Germline V gives CDR1 SGHNT, CDR2 YYREEE (reference sequence). The CDR3 sequence is CASSLAGVGGYEQYF. CDR3 DNA: TGTGCCAGCAGCTTGGCGGGGGTCGGTGGGTACGAGCAGTACTTC.

This clone was recorded a few times. The V call is TRBV30, the J call TRBJ1-5, with a weak D call TRBD1 (6 bases). Germline V gene data show CDR1 as GTSNPN and CDR2 as SVGIG (reference sequence). Trimming removed 2 bases at V and 4 bases at J, with 12 bases between. The CDR3 spans 14 residues. CDR3 nucleotides: TGTGCCTGGAGTAACCAGGGGATAAATCAGCCCCAGCATTTT. This translates into CAWSNQGINQPQHF.

V is TRBV5-5 and J is TRBJ2-3, with D possibly being TRBD1 (6 bases). Germline CDR1 SGHKS, CDR2 YYEKEE (reference sequence). There are 15 residues in the CDR3. V was trimmed by 4 bases and J by 2 bases, leaving 14 bases between them. CDR3 residues: CASSTGRGVTDTQYF. CDR3 sequence (DNA): TGTGCCAGCAGCACCGGCAGGGGCGTCACAGATACGCAGTATTTT.

The gene calls are TRBV6-1 and TRBJ2-2; D gene uncertain. The CDR3 sequence is 12 residues long. V was shortened by 4 bases and J by 3 bases, with 3 bases between the two germline ends. The V gene's germline CDR1 is MNHNS and CDR2 SASEGT. The CDR3 region is CASSAYTGELFF. The DNA of the CDR3 is TGTGCCAGCAGTGCGTACACCGGGGAGCTGTTTTTT.

This clone was detected once. The chain uses TRBV6-5 and TRBJ1-5; 8 nucleotides align to TRBD1. J lost 2 bases, V lost 5 bases, and 5 bases had no gene match. In germline, CDR1 is MNHEY, CDR2 SVGAGI. The CDR3 consists of 15 residues. In nucleotides, the CDR3 is TGTGCCAGCAGTCCAGACAGGGGAGGCAATCAGCCCCAGCATTTT. This encodes CASSPDRGGNQPQHF.

V and J are TRBV7-2 and TRBJ2-5, with 12 bases fitting TRBD2. The CDR3 is 15 amino acids. The trim removed 5 bases at V and 4 bases at J, leaving 5 bases unmatched. CDR1 and CDR2 from the germline V gene are SGHTA and FQGNSA. CDR3 protein: CASSSQLAGGETQYF. The CDR3 DNA is TGTGCCAGCAGCAGCCAACTAGCGGGAGGAGAGACCCAGTACTTC. The full variable domain, completed using reference TRBV7-2 and TRBJ2-5, is GAGVSQSPSNKVTEKGKDVELRCDPISGHTALYWYRQSLGQGLEFLIYFQGNSAPDKSGLPSDRFSAERTGGSVSTLTIQRTQQEDSAVYLCASSSQLAGGETQYFGPGTRLLVL.

J is TRBJ1-1 and V is TRBV27, with TRBD1 matching over 7 bases. Germline lookup yields CDR1 MNHEY and CDR2 SMNVEV (reference sequence). J gave up 1 base and V 2 bases, and 1 base lay outside the gene matches. CDR3 length equals 14 residues. The CDR3 DNA is TGTGCCAGCAGTTTAGCAGGGGGGAACACTGAAGCTTTCTTT. It is translated as CASSLAGGNTEAFF.

This chain uses TRBV7-2 with TRBJ2-7; 10 nucleotides agree with TRBD2. After removal of 2 bases from V and 5 bases from J, the junction contained 3 bases not matched to a gene. Germline values: CDR1 SGHTA, CDR2 FQGNSA. The CDR3 length is 14 residues. The CDR3 spells CASSLLAGAHEQYF. CDR3 coding DNA: TGTGCCAGCAGCTTACTAGCGGGAGCCCACGAGCAGTACTTC.

The V gene is TRBV7-9, the J gene TRBJ2-7, with unresolved D. This CDR3 has 13 amino acids. V was clipped by 5 bases and J by 7 bases, with 15 bases between them. CDR1 is SEHNR and CDR2 is FQNEAQ in the germline V gene (reference sequence). This chain's CDR3 is CASSLVGGGEQYF. In nucleotides, the CDR3 is TGTGCCAGCAGCCTCGTTGGCGGTGGAGAGCAGTACTTC.

The chain joins TRBV11-3 to TRBJ2-5; TRBD2 matches 13 bases. After removal of 4 bases from V and 2 bases from J, the junction contained 4 bases not matched to a gene. CDR3 length: 16 amino acids. Germline lookup yields CDR1 SGHNT and CDR2 YENEEA. CDR3 nucleotides: TGTGCCAGCAGCTCAGGACTAGCGGGGGAACAAGAGACCCAGTACTTC. Translating gives CASSSGLAGEQETQYF.

This clone showed up just once. The CDR3 is CASSPRDSSTDTQYF. For the CDR3, the DNA is TGTGCCAGCAGTCCCAGGGACAGCAGCACAGATACGCAGTATTTT. The chain joins TRBV27 to TRBJ2-3; TRBD1 matches 7 bases. J gave up 0 bases and V 5 bases, and 5 bases lay outside the gene matches. Germline V CDR1 and CDR2: MNHEY, SMNVEV (reference sequence). The CDR3 covers 15 residues.